The clone carrying this T cell receptor beta chain was seen only a few times. TCRdb used MiXCR to reprocess the 5' RACE reads, holding one entry per CDR3 protein. This sample carries hundreds of thousands of distinct CDR3 sequences, around 12% of them seen once, and the ten largest clones take more than 13%. V was pared by 5 bases and J by 4 bases, with 11 bases of the junction left unmatched. The germline V gene encodes CDR1 MDHEN and CDR2 SYDVKM. The CDR3 extends over 16 amino acids. The data are from a study of T cells after yellow fever vaccination. This chain connects TRBV28 to TRBJ1-5, with 7 bases that match TRBD1. The clonotype originates from a man in his thirties or forties who received the YFV17D yellow fever vaccine. The sequenced sample was PBMCs, obtained on the day of the yellow fever booster vaccination. The CDR3 nucleotides read TGTGCCAGCAGTCAAACGGGACAGACATCAAATCAGCCCCAGCATTTT. As protein: CASSQTGQTSNQPQHF.